This T cell receptor beta chain was captured by sequencing in a study of beta chain features in type 1 diabetes. Notes on the study in general: Within each of all four CD4+ subsets, Type 1 diabetes patients had TCRB CDR3s that were moderately but significantly shorter. In cDNA sequencing, cells with high TCR expression could be over-represented.

This clone was observed a handful of times. The antigen remains unidentified. Isolated RNA was reverse transcribed in full, so expressed TCRB transcripts were sequenced. Naive, central memory and regulatory T cell samples came to a mean of around 3.5 million reads. Data came from immunoSEQ multiplex PCR; TCRdb stores just in-frame clones and leaves some out. The sample has roughly 370,000 clones, 14% seen once; the top ten hold less than 0.04%. CDR3 length: 14 amino acids. Germline V CDR1 and CDR2: SGHNT, YENEEA. Trimming pared 3 bases from V and 1 base from J, leaving 10 bases between. Per donor, one heparinised blood draw averaged about 116 mL.

The sequence was obtained from a man aged 30 to 45 in good health. The rearrangement links TRBV11-3 to TRBJ2-7; D not resolved. What was sequenced was naive CD4+ T cells from blood. CDR3 in DNA: TGTGCCAGCAGCTTTGACGGGCCTTCCTACGAGCAGTACGTC. Amino acid sequence: CASSFDGPSYEQYV.